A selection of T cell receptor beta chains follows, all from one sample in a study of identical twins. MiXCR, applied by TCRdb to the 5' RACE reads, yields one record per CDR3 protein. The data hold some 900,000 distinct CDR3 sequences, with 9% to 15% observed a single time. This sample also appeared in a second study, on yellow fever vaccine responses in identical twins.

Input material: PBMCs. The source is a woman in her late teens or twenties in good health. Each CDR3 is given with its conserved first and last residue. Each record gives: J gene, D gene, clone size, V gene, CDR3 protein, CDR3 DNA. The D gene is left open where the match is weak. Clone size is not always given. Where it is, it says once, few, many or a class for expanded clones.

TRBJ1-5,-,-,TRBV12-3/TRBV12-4,CASSLSGGQPQHF,TGTGCCAGCAGTTTATCGGGGGGTCAGCCCCAGCATTTT
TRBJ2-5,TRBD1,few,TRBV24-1,CATSDFGTGGETQYF,TGTGCCACCAGTGATTTTGGAACAGGGGGCGAGACCCAGTACTTC
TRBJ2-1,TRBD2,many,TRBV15,CATSRDLAGGEQFF,TGTGCCACCAGCAGAGATCTAGCGGGGGGCGAGCAGTTCTTC
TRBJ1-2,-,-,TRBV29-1,CSVTGIWGRKGESGYTF,TGCAGCGTGACCGGAATTTGGGGGCGGAAAGGGGAGAGTGGCTACACCTTC
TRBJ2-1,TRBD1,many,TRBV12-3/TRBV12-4,CASRGTGENEQFF,TGTGCCAGCAGGGGGACAGGAGAGAATGAGCAGTTCTTC
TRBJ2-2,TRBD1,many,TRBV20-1,CSARGQGNTGELFF,TGCAGTGCTAGGGGACAGGGTAACACCGGGGAGCTGTTTTTT
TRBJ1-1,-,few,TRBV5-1,CASRRTDFTEAFF,TGCGCCAGCAGAAGGACAGACTTCACTGAAGCTTTCTTT
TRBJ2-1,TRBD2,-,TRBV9,CASSFRGLAASYNEQFF,TGTGCCAGCAGCTTCCGAGGACTAGCGGCCTCCTACAATGAGCAGTTCTTC
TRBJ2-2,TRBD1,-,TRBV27,CASRPGGITGELFF,TGTGCCAGCAGGCCAGGGGGAATCACCGGGGAGCTGTTTTTT
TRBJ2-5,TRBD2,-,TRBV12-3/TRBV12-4,CASSPIGERGEETQYF,TGTGCCAGCAGTCCCATTGGGGAGCGGGGGGAAGAGACCCAGTACTTC
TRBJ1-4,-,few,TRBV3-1,CASSQVGGTNEKLFF,TGTGCCAGCAGCCAAGTCGGCGGAACTAATGAAAAACTGTTTTTT
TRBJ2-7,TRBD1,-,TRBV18,CASSPPEGQGTYEQYF,TGTGCCAGCTCACCACCAGAGGGACAGGGTACCTACGAGCAGTACTTC
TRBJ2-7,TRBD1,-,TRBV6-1,CASSKYRGSYEQYF,TGTGCCAGCAGTAAATACAGGGGCTCCTACGAGCAGTACTTC
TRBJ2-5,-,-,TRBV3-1,CASSQVRSLLLQETQYF,TGTGCCAGCAGCCAAGTTCGCAGCCTTCTTCTACAAGAGACCCAGTACTTC
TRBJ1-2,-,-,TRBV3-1,CASSQGGSGGYTF,TGTGCCAGCAGCCAAGGAGGGTCCGGTGGCTACACCTTC
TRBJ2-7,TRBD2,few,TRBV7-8,CASSLSKLGLAVPGTGEQYF,TGTGCCAGCAGCTTATCAAAGCTGGGACTAGCGGTTCCGGGGACGGGCGAGCAGTACTTC
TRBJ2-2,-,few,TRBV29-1,CSVGLRGVGTGELFF,TGCAGCGTTGGTCTCAGAGGGGTGGGCACCGGGGAGCTGTTTTTT
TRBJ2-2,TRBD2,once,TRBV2,CASSDSGLAGPTGELFF,TGTGCCAGCAGTGATTCTGGTCTAGCGGGTCCCACCGGGGAGCTGTTTTTT
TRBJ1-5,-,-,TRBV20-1,CSATGQSLNQPQHF,TGCAGTGCCACAGGACAGTCGCTGAATCAGCCCCAGCATTTT
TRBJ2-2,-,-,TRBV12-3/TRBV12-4,CASTRGARELFF,TGTGCCAGCACCCGGGGGGCCAGGGAGCTGTTTTTT
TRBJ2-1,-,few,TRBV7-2,CASSFRRSPGSNEQFF,TGTGCCAGCAGCTTCCGGCGGTCACCTGGTTCCAATGAGCAGTTCTTC
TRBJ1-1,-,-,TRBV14,CASSQSSEAFF,TGTGCCAGCAGCCAGAGCAGTGAAGCTTTCTTT
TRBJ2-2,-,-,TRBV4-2,CASSQFGTPKGATGELFF,TGTGCCAGCAGCCAGTTCGGGACACCTAAAGGGGCCACCGGGGAGCTGTTTTTT
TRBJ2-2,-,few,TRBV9,CASSATSSGNTGELFF,TGTGCCAGCAGCGCCACTAGCTCGGGGAACACCGGGGAGCTGTTTTTT
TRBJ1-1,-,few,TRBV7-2,CASSFQGQVNTEAFF,TGTGCCAGCAGCTTCCAAGGACAAGTGAACACTGAAGCTTTCTTT
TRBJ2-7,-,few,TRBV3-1,CASSQGTGTVNYEQYF,TGTGCCAGCAGCCAAGGTACAGGGACTGTGAACTACGAGCAGTACTTC
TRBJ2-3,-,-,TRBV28,CASARATGGHFSTDTQYF,TGTGCCAGCGCCAGAGCAACGGGGGGCCATTTTAGCACAGATACGCAGTATTTT
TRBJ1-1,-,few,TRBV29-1,CSVEGTWGINTEAFF,TGCAGCGTTGAAGGGACCTGGGGGATAAACACTGAAGCTTTCTTT
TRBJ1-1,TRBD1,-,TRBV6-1,CASSEVEGAGTFF,TGTGCCAGCAGTGAAGTCGAGGGGGCAGGAACTTTCTTT
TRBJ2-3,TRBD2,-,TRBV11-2,CASSLNPTSGYVDTQYF,TGTGCCAGCAGCTTAAATCCGACTAGCGGTTATGTTGATACGCAGTATTTT
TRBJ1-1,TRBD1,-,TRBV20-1,CSAIRQGLNEAFF,TGCAGTGCTATAAGACAGGGCCTAAATGAAGCTTTCTTT
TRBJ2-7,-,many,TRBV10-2,CASSESYEQYF,TGTGCCAGCAGTGAGTCCTACGAGCAGTACTTC
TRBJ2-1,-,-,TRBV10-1,CASSEYGKRRYNEQFF,TGCGCCAGCAGTGAGTACGGGAAACGACGATACAATGAGCAGTTCTTC
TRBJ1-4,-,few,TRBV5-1,CASSPTWGAKEKLFF,TGCGCCAGCAGCCCGACATGGGGGGCAAAAGAAAAACTGTTTTTT
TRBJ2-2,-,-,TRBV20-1,CSAFTYGDNTGELFF,TGCAGTGCTTTCACGTACGGGGATAACACCGGGGAGCTGTTTTTT
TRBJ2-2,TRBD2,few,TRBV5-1,CASIRGGLAANTGELFF,TGCGCCAGCATCCGTGGCGGGCTAGCGGCGAACACCGGGGAGCTGTTTTTT
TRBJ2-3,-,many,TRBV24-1,CATSDYLDGDTQYF,TGTGCCACCAGTGATTACCTGGACGGAGATACGCAGTATTTT
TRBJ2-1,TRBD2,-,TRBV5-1,CASSWDYPRPSYNEQFF,TGCGCCAGCAGCTGGGACTATCCACGGCCCTCCTACAATGAGCAGTTCTTC
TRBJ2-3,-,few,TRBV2,CASSDGDRKGDTQYF,TGTGCCAGCAGTGACGGTGACAGAAAGGGAGATACGCAGTATTTT
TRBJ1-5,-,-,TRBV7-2,CASSYGSGGSGNQPQHF,TGTGCCAGCAGCTATGGGTCGGGGGGTTCGGGCAATCAGCCCCAGCATTTT
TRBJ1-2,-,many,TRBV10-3,CAISDRTAFTNYGYTF,TGTGCCATCAGTGACCGGACAGCCTTTACTAACTATGGCTACACCTTC
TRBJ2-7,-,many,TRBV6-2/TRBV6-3,CASSYSIEPDLGEQYF,TGTGCCAGCAGTTACTCGATCGAACCAGACCTGGGGGAGCAGTACTTC
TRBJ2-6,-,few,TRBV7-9,CASSLPGSGANVLTF,TGTGCCAGCAGCTTACCAGGGTCTGGGGCCAACGTCCTGACTTTC
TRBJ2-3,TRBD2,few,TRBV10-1,CASSPRTSVDTQYF,TGCGCCAGCAGCCCAAGGACTAGCGTAGATACGCAGTATTTT
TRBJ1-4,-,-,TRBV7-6,CASSPPSVELPNEKLFF,TGTGCCAGCAGTCCTCCCTCGGTGGAGTTACCTAATGAAAAACTGTTTTTT
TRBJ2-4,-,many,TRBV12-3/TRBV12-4,CASSPDSIQYF,TGTGCCAGCAGTCCGGATAGCATTCAGTACTTC
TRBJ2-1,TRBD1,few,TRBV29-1,CSVERTGQGRNEQFF,TGCAGCGTAGAGCGTACGGGACAGGGGCGGAATGAGCAGTTCTTC
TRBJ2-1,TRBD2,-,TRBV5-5,CASSLLAGGAWIEQFF,TGTGCCAGCAGCTTACTAGCGGGAGGGGCCTGGATTGAGCAGTTCTTC
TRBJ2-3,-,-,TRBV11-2,CASSTRGGALTDTQYF,TGTGCCAGCAGCACACGAGGGGGGGCCCTCACAGATACGCAGTATTTT